Presented here are 29 T cell receptor beta chains from one specimen sequenced in a study of blood T cell repertoires in COVID-19. The repertoire was sequenced with immunoSEQ multiplex PCR; TCRdb's copy has only in-frame clones and lacks some. Of about half a million clones listed, roughly nine tenths were seen once; the top ten hold 6.5% to 9.5%. Sequences were obtained from PBMCs or T cells enriched from blood (not recorded which). These receptors were collected from a woman aged 55-69 years who had recovered from COVID-19.

This sequence joins TRBV9 and TRBJ2-2; 7 positions agree with TRBD1. CDR1 is SGDLS, CDR2 YYNGEE, per germline. The V gene end was trimmed by 0 bases and the J gene end by 0 bases; junction bases not matched to a gene: 2. This CDR3 is built from 16 residues. The CDR3 nucleotides are TGTGCCAGCAGCGTAGCTCAGGGGGCGAACACCGGGGAGCTGTTTTTT. This sequence encodes CASSVAQGANTGELFF. Variable domain in full (rest from reference TRBV9 and TRBJ2-2): DSGVTQTPKHLITATGQRVTLRCSPRSGDLSVYWYQQSLDQGLQFLIQYYNGEERAKGNILERFSAQQFPDLHSELNLSSLELGDSALYFCASSVAQGANTGELFFGEGSRLTVL.

V and J are TRBV24-1 and TRBJ2-2; D unresolved. CDR1 KGHDR and CDR2 SFDVKD come from the germline V gene. V was pared by 3 bases and J by 5 bases, with 15 bases between. The CDR3 spans 16 residues. The CDR3 DNA is TGTGCCACCAGTGATGGCCGAGAGGTCTGGACCGGGGAGCTGTTTTTT. It is translated as CATSDGREVWTGELFF.

The rearrangement joins TRBV30 to TRBJ1-6; D unresolved. Germline V gene sequence: CDR1 GTSNPN, CDR2 SVGIG (reference sequence). This CDR3 comprises 15 residues. V lost 0 bases and J 8 bases, leaving 14 bases between the germline ends. The CDR3 loop reads CAWSVGHGGYSPLHF. The CDR3 DNA follows: TGTGCCTGGAGTGTAGGTCACGGCGGTTATTCACCCCTCCACTTT.

The chain has TRBV5-4 and TRBJ1-2, with 7 nucleotides matching TRBD1. The CDR3 contains 14 residues. Germline V gene sequence: CDR1 SGHNT, CDR2 YYREEE (reference sequence). V shed 2 bases and J 2 bases; nucleotides not matched to a gene: 3. The CDR3 sequence: CASSLQGSNYGYTF. CDR3 DNA sequence: TGTGCCAGCAGCTTACAGGGGAGCAACTATGGCTACACCTTC.

A single count supports this clone. V gene TRBV7-8 combines with J gene TRBJ1-6; the D gene is possibly TRBD1 (6 bases). This CDR3 region has 13 residues. V was pared by 2 bases and J by 15 bases, with 14 bases between. Germline assignment: CDR1 SGHVS and CDR2 FQNEAQ. As DNA, the CDR3 is TGTGCCAGCAGCTTAATGGACAGCGGCCTCCTCCACTTT. Amino acids: CASSLMDSGLLHF.

The V gene is TRBV28, the J gene TRBJ2-3, with no clear D. V was pared by 5 bases and J by 5 bases, with 8 bases between. The CDR3 extends over 12 amino acids. Germline V gene sequence: CDR1 MDHEN, CDR2 SYDVKM. The CDR3 spells CASSPAGDTQYF. The CDR3 DNA reads TGTGCCAGCAGTCCCGCAGGAGATACGCAGTATTTT.

The V gene is TRBV6-5, the J gene TRBJ1-5; D is perhaps TRBD1 (6 bases). Trimming pared 1 base from V and 0 bases from J, leaving 10 bases between. Germline V gives CDR1 MNHEY, CDR2 SVGAGI. The CDR3 loop spans 16 amino acids. The CDR3 bases are TGTGCCAGCAGTTACTACAGGGCCTATAGCAATCAGCCCCAGCATTTT. It encodes CASSYYRAYSNQPQHF.

This chain joins TRBV3-1 (or the pseudogene TRBV3-2) and TRBJ2-3; maybe TRBD1 (6 bases). This CDR3 comprises 16 residues. Germline CDR1 LGHDT, CDR2 YNNKEL (reference sequence). Deletions cut 3 bases from V and 0 bases from J, with 13 bases between. The CDR3 region has the DNA TGTGCCAGCAGCCATAAGTCAGGGGCCAGCACAGATACGCAGTATTTT. Amino acid sequence: CASSHKSGASTDTQYF.

For this clone: Distinct nucleotide sequences in the sample also encode this CDR3. The chain's CDR3 is CASSLVAGGSYEQYF. CDR3 sequence (DNA): TGCGCCAGCAGCTTGGTGGCAGGGGGCTCCTACGAGCAGTACTTC. V gene TRBV5-1 combines with J gene TRBJ2-7, with 7 bases matching TRBD1. CDR1 SGHRS and CDR2 YFSETQ come from the germline V gene. J lost 0 bases, V lost 0 bases, and 3 bases had no gene match. This CDR3 is built from 15 residues. The full variable domain, completed using reference TRBV5-1 and TRBJ2-7, is KAGVTQTPRYLIKTRGQQVTLSCSPISGHRSVSWYQQTPGQGLQFLFEYFSETQRNKGNFPGRFSGRQFSNSRSEMNVSTLELGDSALYLCASSLVAGGSYEQYFGPGTRLTVT.

The chain is built from TRBV30 and TRBJ2-2; D call uncertain. The CDR3 loop spans 12 amino acids. Germline V lookup: CDR1 GTSNPN, CDR2 SVGIG (reference sequence). Trimming removed 1 base from V and 7 bases from J, with 7 bases in between. In DNA form, the CDR3 reads TGTGCCTGGAGTGGATCTAGCGGGGAGCTGTTTTTT. Residues: CAWSGSSGELFF.

J is TRBJ1-6 and V is TRBV24-1; 8 nucleotides line up with TRBD1. This CDR3 region has 16 residues. The V gene's germline CDR1 is KGHDR and CDR2 SFDVKD. Trimming at V came to 2 bases and at J to 8 bases, leaving 7 bases not matched to a gene. The DNA of the CDR3 is TGTGCCACCAGTGATTCCCGACAGGGGACCTATTCACCCCTCCACTTT. Encoded protein: CATSDSRQGTYSPLHF.

The gene calls are TRBV7-8 and TRBJ1-5; D not certain. Trimming cost V 1 base and J 5 bases, with 6 bases left between them. CDR1 is SGHVS and CDR2 is FQNEAQ in the germline V gene. CDR3 size: 13 residues. The CDR3 spells CASSLVSDQPQHF. Here the CDR3 DNA reads TGTGCCAGCAGCTTAGTGTCGGATCAGCCCCAGCATTTT.

The chain uses TRBV19 and TRBJ1-6; 8 bases match TRBD1. CDR3 length: 14 amino acids. CDR1 is LNHDA and CDR2 is SQIVND in the germline V gene (reference sequence). Trimming took 5 bases from V and 5 from J; bases not matched to a gene: 2. For the CDR3, the DNA is TGTGCCAGTAGTTCGACAGGGGATAATTCACCCCTCCACTTT. It yields the protein CASSSTGDNSPLHF.

The V and J genes are TRBV7-8 and TRBJ2-1, with 15 bases matching TRBD2. Germline loops: CDR1 SGHVS, CDR2 FQNEAQ. Trimming at V came to 5 bases and at J to 4 bases, leaving 9 bases not matched to a gene. There are 18 residues in the CDR3. CDR3 sequence: CASSQLGTSGGRYNEQFF. CDR3 DNA sequence: TGTGCCAGCAGCCAACTAGGGACTAGCGGGGGGCGATACAATGAGCAGTTCTTC.

For the CDR3, the DNA is TGTGCCAGCAGCTCACACAATCGGGACATCCAGCGACTTGGCTACACCTTC. Amino acids: CASSSHNRDIQRLGYTF. J is TRBJ1-2 and V is TRBV11-2; a weak D match, TRBD1 (6 bases). The V gene's germline CDR1 is SGHAT and CDR2 FQNNGV. V gave up 4 bases and J gave up 7 bases, with 25 bases separating them. The CDR3 runs to 17 residues. Combining the CDR3 with reference TRBV11-2 and TRBJ1-2 gives the whole variable domain EAGVAQSPRYKIIEKRQSVAFWCNPISGHATLYWYQQILGQGPKLLIQFQNNGVVDDSQLPKDRFSAERLKGVDSTLKIQPAKLEDSAVYLCASSSHNRDIQRLGYTFGSGTRLTVV.

This clone was seen once. The rearrangement links TRBV2 to TRBJ2-2; 9 bases line up with TRBD2. Losses at the gene ends were 3 bases for V and 2 bases for J; bases not matched to a gene: 4. The CDR3 extends over 16 amino acids. The germline CDR1 and CDR2 sequences are SNHLY and FYNNEI. This CDR3 is CASSEASGANTGELFF. Here the CDR3 DNA reads TGTGCCAGCAGTGAGGCTAGCGGGGCAAACACCGGGGAGCTGTTTTTT.

The chain couples TRBV5-4 to TRBJ1-6; a possible D gene is TRBD1 (6 bases). This CDR3 region has 16 residues. Germline CDR1 SGHNT, CDR2 YYREEE (reference sequence). Trimming took 2 bases from V and 0 from J, leaving 9 bases between them. CDR3 in amino acids: CASSFTGSSYNSPLHF. The CDR3, as DNA: TGTGCCAGCAGCTTCACAGGGAGCTCCTATAATTCACCCCTCCACTTT. The full variable domain, in which reference TRBV5-4 and TRBJ1-6 provide the parts outside the CDR3, is ETGVTQSPTHLIKTRGQQVTLRCSSQSGHNTVSWYQQALGQGPQFIFQYYREEENGRGNFPPRFSGLQFPNYSSELNVNALELDDSALYLCASSFTGSSYNSPLHFGNGTRLTVT.

This sequence joins TRBV30 and TRBJ2-5; TRBD2 might be the D (5 bases). The germline V gene has CDR1 GTSNPN and CDR2 SVGIG (reference sequence). Trimming pared 0 bases from V and 2 bases from J, leaving 10 bases between. CDR3 size: 14 residues. Here the CDR3 DNA reads TGTGCCTGGAGTGTAAAGAGGGATCAAGAGACCCAGTACTTC. Protein sequence: CAWSVKRDQETQYF.

The chain recombines TRBV5-1 with TRBJ2-6; D is ambiguous. Trimming took 1 base from V and 2 from J, leaving 7 bases between them. This CDR3 is built from 15 residues. The germline gives CDR1 SGHRS, CDR2 YFSETQ. CDR3 amino acids: CASSLSSPGANVLTF. DNA for the CDR3: TGCGCCAGCAGCTTGTCCAGTCCTGGGGCCAACGTCCTGACTTTC.

The chain carries TRBV29-1 and TRBJ1-2; D might be TRBD1 (6 bases). There are 13 residues in the CDR3. Trimming cost V 5 bases and J 0 bases, with 10 bases left between them. The germline V gene has CDR1 SQVTM and CDR2 ANQGSEA. The CDR3 DNA reads as TGCAGCGTTAACGACAGGCCTAACTATGGCTACACCTTC. Amino acid sequence: CSVNDRPNYGYTF.

This CDR3 is CASSHDRGGYTF. The CDR3 bases are TGTGCCAGCAGCCATGACAGGGGCGGCTACACCTTC. The rearrangement uses TRBV7-9 and TRBJ1-2; 8 nucleotides agree with TRBD1. Germline V gene data show CDR1 as SEHNR and CDR2 as FQNEAQ (reference sequence). V was clipped by 5 bases and J by 8 bases; unmatched bases: 4. This CDR3 contains 12 residues.

The rearrangement joins TRBV9 to TRBJ1-1; no reliable D call. The V gene's germline CDR1 is SGDLS and CDR2 YYNGEE. The CDR3 is 13 residues long. Trimming took off 0 bases at V and 1 base at J, with 4 bases between the two ends. This CDR3 reads CASSVDGNTEAFF. CDR3 bases: TGTGCCAGCAGCGTAGACGGGAACACTGAAGCTTTCTTT. The full variable domain, with the rest looked up from reference TRBV9 and TRBJ1-1, is DSGVTQTPKHLITATGQRVTLRCSPRSGDLSVYWYQQSLDQGLQFLIQYYNGEERAKGNILERFSAQQFPDLHSELNLSSLELGDSALYFCASSVDGNTEAFFGQGTRLTVV.

This clone was counted a few times. The junction departs from germline at one end; a sequencing error may be responsible. This chain connects TRBV7-7 to TRBJ2-2; 7 bases fit TRBD1. The CDR3 consists of 18 residues. Looked up from germline, CDR1 is SSHAT and CDR2 is FNYEAQ (reference sequence). CDR3 nucleotides: TGTGCTAGCAGCTTAAGGGGCTCCGGGACAGCTTACACCGGGGAGCTGTTTTTT. Amino acid sequence: CASSLRGSGTAYTGELFF.

This clone appeared once. CDR3 residues: CASSADRLWETQYF. The DNA for the CDR3 is TGTGCCAGCAGCGCGGACAGGCTCTGGGAGACCCAGTACTTC. This chain connects TRBV5-4 to TRBJ2-5; TRBD1 aligns across 7 bases. The ends lost 4 bases at V and 5 bases at J; junction bases unmatched: 8. The CDR3 consists of 14 residues. Germline V lookup: CDR1 SGHNT, CDR2 YYREEE (reference sequence).

This clone was detected a few times. This rearrangement joins TRBV7-9 to TRBJ1-5, with D tentatively TRBD1 (6 bases). The CDR3 is made up of 17 amino acids. The ends were cut back, 5 bases at V and 1 base at J, with 18 bases in the middle. Germline lookup yields CDR1 SEHNR and CDR2 FQNEAQ (reference sequence). Here the CDR3 DNA reads TGTGCCAGCAGCGCCCAAGGGGGGGTTGGAAGCAATCAGCCCCAGCATTTT. Its translation is CASSAQGGVGSNQPQHF.

The chain joins TRBV6-5 to TRBJ2-7; the D gene is possibly TRBD1 (6 bases). The CDR3 totals 13 residues. CDR1 and CDR2 from the germline V gene are MNHEY and SVGAGI. With 6 bases removed from V and 3 bases from J, the gap between germline ends came to 12 bases. CDR3 protein: CASRHRVLYEQYV. In DNA form, the CDR3 reads TGTGCCAGCAGGCACAGGGTCCTCTACGAGCAGTACGTC.

The chain joins TRBV5-1 to TRBJ2-1; tentatively, D is TRBD1 (5 bases). Germline V lookup: CDR1 SGHRS, CDR2 YFSETQ. V was clipped by 1 base and J by 4 bases, with 12 bases between them. The CDR3 length is 15 residues. As DNA, the CDR3 is TGCGCCAGCAGCTTGCAAACAGGAGCGTACAATGAGCAGTTCTTC. Its translation: CASSLQTGAYNEQFF.

CDR3 loop: CASSQVGALAANEKLFF. In nucleotides, the CDR3 is TGTGCCAGCAGCCAAGTCGGGGCCTTAGCGGCTAATGAAAAACTGTTTTTT. The gene calls are TRBV4-2 and TRBJ1-4, with a possible D match to TRBD1 (5 bases). The ends were cut back, 1 base at V and 3 bases at J, with 15 bases in the middle. The CDR3 runs 17 residues. CDR1 is LGHNA and CDR2 is YNFKEQ in the germline V gene.

Of note for this clone: The junction departs from the called germline gene at one end, perhaps through a read error. The same CDR3 arises from other DNA sequences in this sample as well. The chain combines TRBV5-1 with TRBJ1-2; TRBD1 matches at 10 bases. Germline lookup yields CDR1 SGHRS and CDR2 YFSETQ. The CDR3 is 14 amino acids. The chain's CDR3 is CASSLGQGQYGYTF. DNA for the CDR3: TGCGCTAGCAGCTTGGGACAGGGGCAGTATGGCTACACCTTC.